The 8 T cell receptor beta chains in this list originate from one sample, sequenced in a study of T cell changes during pregnancy in multiple sclerosis. The protocol was immunoSEQ multiplex PCR, while the TCRdb copy is restricted to in-frame clones and leaves out a portion. The sample consists of around 51,000 clones, 85% to 95% of them appearing once. Sequencing was performed on peripheral blood, taken in the second trimester of pregnancy. Every receptor here comes from a female donor with multiple sclerosis, enrolled in a pregnancy study.

The rearrangement joins TRBV7-2 to TRBJ2-2; no clear D. Between the trimmed V and J ends, which lost 0 bases and 3 bases, there was a span of 8 bases. Germline values: CDR1 SGHTA, CDR2 FQGNSA. The length of the CDR3 is 15 residues. The CDR3 coding sequence is TGTGCCAGCAGCTTAGCTCTCCGGTACACCGGGGAGCTGTTTTTT. Translated: CASSLALRYTGELFF.

J is TRBJ2-1 and V is TRBV2; 9 bases agree with TRBD2. Germline CDR1 reads SNHLY; CDR2 reads FYNNEI. The CDR3 extends over 17 amino acids. Trimming at V came to 2 bases and at J to 9 bases, leaving 14 bases not matched to a gene. The CDR3 region has the DNA TGTGCCAGCAGTGAAAGGCTAGCGGGAAGTGTAAGGGGTGAGCAGTTCTTC. Translation: CASSERLAGSVRGEQFF.

V usage is TRBV28 and J usage is TRBJ1-2; 11 bases align to TRBD1. V trimming: 3 bases; J trimming: 6 bases; junction bases outside the gene matches: 3. Germline V CDR1 and CDR2: MDHEN, SYDVKM. The CDR3 length is 14 residues. The CDR3 sequence: CASSLGQGVDGYTF. CDR3 DNA: TGTGCCAGCAGTTTGGGACAGGGGGTAGATGGCTACACCTTC.

V is TRBV13 and J is TRBJ2-7, with unresolved D. CDR1 PRHDT and CDR2 FYEKMQ come from the germline V gene (reference sequence). V lost 0 bases and J lost 1, with 7 bases in between. The CDR3 has 14 amino acids. The CDR3 here is CASSLGPLSYEQYF. CDR3 DNA: TGTGCCAGCAGCTTAGGGCCCCTATCCTACGAGCAGTACTTC.

The J gene is TRBJ1-2, the V gene TRBV7-3, with 7 bases aligning to TRBD1. The CDR3 has 15 amino acids. Losses at the gene ends were 5 bases for V and 4 bases for J; bases not matched to a gene: 10. The germline V gene has CDR1 SGHTA and CDR2 FQGTGA. The CDR3 DNA reads TGTGCCAGCAGCCTTCAACCGGACAGGCCCTATGGCTACACCTTC. Its protein is CASSLQPDRPYGYTF.

The chain carries TRBV27 and TRBJ1-5; D call uncertain. Germline CDR1 reads MNHEY; CDR2 reads SMNVEV (reference sequence). CDR3 length: 14 amino acids. V lost 6 bases to trimming and J lost 3 bases, with 12 bases between them. Here the CDR3 reads CASSSLGSNQPQHF. CDR3 sequence (DNA): TGTGCCAGCAGCTCGCTGGGCTCCAATCAGCCCCAGCATTTT.

The rearrangement joins TRBV11-2 to TRBJ1-1, with D perhaps TRBD1 (6 bases). Trimming removed 7 bases at V and 2 bases at J, with 20 bases between. This CDR3 spans 16 amino acids. Germline lookup yields CDR1 SGHAT and CDR2 FQNNGV. The CDR3 is CASTELFRTVNTEAFF. The CDR3 DNA reads as TGTGCCAGCACCGAACTCTTCAGGACAGTAAACACTGAAGCTTTCTTT.

J is TRBJ2-3 and V is TRBV6-4; 7 positions agree with TRBD2. V shed 0 bases and J 2 bases; nucleotides not matched to a gene: 2. Germline CDR1 MRHNA, CDR2 SNTAGT. The CDR3 loop spans 15 amino acids. CDR3 DNA sequence: TGTGCCAGCAGTGACTCTAGCGGGCCCACAGATACGCAGTATTTT. Translated: CASSDSSGPTDTQYF.